The 18 T cell receptor beta chains given below trace back to one sample, sequenced in a study of identical twins. TCRdb itself ran the 5' RACE reads through MiXCR, one entry per CDR3 protein. The table includes about 240,000 distinct CDR3 sequences, over 9.5% detected once. Sequenced sample: memory T cells sorted from blood. The receptors were sampled from a man aged 50-60 years in good health.

There are a few counts of this clonotype. The chain joins TRBV7-2 to TRBJ2-2; D is undetermined. The V end was cut by 2 bases, the J end by 6 bases, with 7 bases between. The CDR3 runs to 13 residues. The germline gives CDR1 SGHTA, CDR2 FQGNSA. The CDR3 is CASSLLLAGELFF. The CDR3 DNA follows: TGTGCCAGCAGCTTACTTCTCGCCGGGGAGCTGTTTTTT.

The genes are TRBV6-2 or TRBV6-3 and TRBJ1-1; the D gene is possibly TRBD1 (5 bases). Germline CDR1 and CDR2: MNHEY and SVGEGT. V was cut by 10 bases and J by 5 bases, with 11 bases left in between. This CDR3 contains 11 residues. CDR3 sequence: CATTQGTEAFF. CDR3 DNA sequence: TGTGCCACCACCCAGGGAACTGAAGCTTTCTTT.

This chain connects TRBV20-1 to TRBJ2-1; no definite D call. The V and J ends lost 0 bases and 4 bases respectively, with 13 bases between them. The CDR3 sequence is 15 residues long. Germline assignment: CDR1 DFQATT and CDR2 SNEGSKA (reference sequence). CDR3 amino acids: CSARESKALYNEQFF. The CDR3 nucleotides read TGCAGTGCTAGAGAAAGTAAAGCGTTATACAATGAGCAGTTCTTC.

In its sample, this clonotype was seen many times. The chain couples TRBV7-2 to TRBJ2-5, with D uncertain. The V end was cut by 3 bases, the J end by 5 bases, with 10 bases between. The CDR3 is 13 residues long. The germline CDR1 and CDR2 sequences are SGHTA and FQGNSA. CDR3 DNA sequence: TGTGCCAGCAGCTTTAGGGTAGCCGAGACCCAGTACTTC. It encodes CASSFRVAETQYF.

This clonotype was picked up many times. The chain uses TRBV4-3 and TRBJ2-2; weak D call: TRBD1 (6 bases). CDR1 LGHNA and CDR2 YSLEER come from the germline V gene. The V end was cut by 3 bases, the J end by 7 bases, with 18 bases between. The CDR3 has 16 residues. CDR3 in amino acids: CASSQDTGSIYGELFF. The CDR3, as DNA: TGCGCCAGCAGCCAGGACACAGGGTCGATATACGGGGAGCTGTTTTTT.

The chain has TRBV7-2 and TRBJ2-3; D not resolved. Per the germline V gene, CDR1 is SGHTA and CDR2 is FQGNSA. Trimming took off 4 bases at V and 3 bases at J, with 11 bases between the two ends. The CDR3 spans 14 residues. This CDR3 is CASSYGLTTDTQYF. The DNA of the CDR3 is TGTGCCAGCAGCTACGGATTAACGACAGATACGCAGTATTTT.

This clonotype was seen at least ten times. The chain joins TRBV6-1 to TRBJ1-5; 7 nucleotides agree with TRBD1. V lost 10 bases and J lost 3; bases outside the gene matches: 6. The CDR3 extends over 13 amino acids. Germline CDR1 is MNHNS and CDR2 is SASEGT. Written as DNA, the CDR3 is TGTGCCACCCGGGACAGTGTCAATCAGCCCCAGCATTTT. Translated, it gives CATRDSVNQPQHF.

This clonotype was detected ten times or more. The DNA of the CDR3 is TGTGCCAGCTCCCTGGGCGCTAGCGGATACAATGAGCAGTTCTTC. It is translated as CASSLGASGYNEQFF. The chain uses TRBV5-6 and TRBJ2-1; 7 bases are shared with TRBD2. V gave up 7 bases and J gave up 4 bases; unmatched junction bases: 11. CDR1 and CDR2 (germline): SGHDT, YYEEEE. The CDR3 is made up of 15 amino acids.

This clonotype occurred a few times. V usage is TRBV7-8 and J usage is TRBJ1-5, with D possibly matching TRBD1 (5 bases). Germline assignment: CDR1 SGHVS and CDR2 FQNEAQ. The CDR3 loop spans 14 amino acids. Trimming left V 0 bases short and J 7 bases short, with 10 bases between. The CDR3 DNA reads TGTGCCAGCAGCTTAGCCAGGGTAGGACAGCCCCAGCATTTT. Translated, it gives CASSLARVGQPQHF. The complete variable domain, with remaining parts taken from reference TRBV7-8 and TRBJ1-5, reads GAGVSQSPRYKVAKRGQDVALRCDPISGHVSLFWYQQALGQGPEFLTYFQNEAQLDKSGLPSDRFFAERPEGSVSTLKIQRTQQEDSAVYLCASSLARVGQPQHFGDGTRLSIL.

This clonotype showed up many times. This chain connects TRBV5-1 to TRBJ2-5, with 13 bases identical to TRBD2. Germline CDR1 is SGHRS and CDR2 is YFSETQ. The V gene end was trimmed by 5 bases and the J gene end by 1 base; junction bases not matched to a gene: 5. This CDR3 comprises 16 residues. CDR3 DNA sequence: TGCGCCAGCAGATCCGGGACTAGCGGGGTCCAAGAGACCCAGTACTTC. Translating it yields CASRSGTSGVQETQYF.

This clonotype was seen repeatedly, ten times or more. This sequence joins TRBV28 and TRBJ2-1; no clear D. V was shortened by 3 bases and J by 7 bases, with 7 bases between the two germline ends. The CDR3 spans 12 residues. CDR1 and CDR2 from the germline V gene are MDHEN and SYDVKM. CDR3: CASSFSTNEQFF. The CDR3 nucleotides read TGTGCCAGCAGTTTCTCCACGAATGAGCAGTTCTTC.

The chain links TRBV12-3 or TRBV12-4 to TRBJ2-7; 9 nucleotides match TRBD1. J was trimmed by 3 bases and V by 3 bases; bases with no gene match: 3. There are 14 residues in the CDR3. The CDR3, as DNA: TGTGCCAGCAGTTTTATGGGACAGGGCTACGAGCAGTACTTC. This codes for CASSFMGQGYEQYF.

This clonotype was seen at least ten times. The chain is built from TRBV6-5 and TRBJ2-1; 7 bases agree with TRBD2. This CDR3 comprises 18 residues. Trimming at V came to 0 bases and at J to 5 bases, leaving 13 bases not matched to a gene. Per the germline V gene, CDR1 is MNHEY and CDR2 is SVGAGI. The CDR3 DNA follows: TGTGCCAGCAGTTACTCGATTAGTGGGGCTAGCGGCAACAATGAGCAGTTCTTC. Encoded protein: CASSYSISGASGNNEQFF.

The V and J genes are TRBV6-2 or TRBV6-3 and TRBJ2-7; 7 nucleotides agree with TRBD2. Germline V lookup: CDR1 MNHEY, CDR2 SVGEGT. The V segment lost 6 bases and the J segment 2 bases; nucleotides outside the gene matches: 7. CDR3 length: 14 residues. The CDR3 spells CASSGLVSTYEQYF. CDR3 nucleotides: TGTGCCAGCAGCGGACTAGTAAGTACCTACGAGCAGTACTTC.

This clonotype was counted at least ten times. V is TRBV7-2 and J is TRBJ2-7; TRBD2 matches at 14 bases. Trimming took 4 bases from V and 4 from J; bases not matched to a gene: 9. The V gene's germline CDR1 is SGHTA and CDR2 FQGNSA. The CDR3 extends over 17 amino acids. CDR3 sequence reads: CASSSGLAGARGYEQYF. The CDR3 DNA reads TGTGCCAGCAGCTCGGGACTAGCGGGAGCCCGGGGGTACGAGCAGTACTTC.

This clonotype was seen more than once but under ten times. The chain employs TRBV18 and TRBJ2-7; possibly TRBD2 for D (6 bases). This CDR3 is built from 15 residues. CDR1 is KGHSH and CDR2 is LQKENI in the germline V gene. The V end was cut by 3 bases, the J end by 6 bases, with 18 bases between. The CDR3 is CASSPSSGTGVEQYF. DNA of the CDR3: TGTGCCAGCTCACCCTCTTCCGGGACGGGGGTCGAGCAGTACTTC.

The table lists this clonotype with a few counts. The chain carries TRBV5-1 and TRBJ1-5, with no clear D. This CDR3 has 13 amino acids. CDR1 SGHRS and CDR2 YFSETQ come from the germline V gene. V was trimmed by 0 bases and J by 11 bases, leaving 12 bases between them. In DNA, the CDR3 is TGCGCCAGCAGCTTGGAGGGAGGAGCGGCCCAGCATTTT. Amino acid sequence: CASSLEGGAAQHF.

This chain uses TRBV24-1 with TRBJ2-1, with 8 bases fitting TRBD1. In germline, CDR1 is KGHDR, CDR2 SFDVKD. The CDR3 has 16 amino acids. Trimming cost V 4 bases and J 9 bases; bases outside gene matches: 13. This CDR3 is CATSEPSGGRGREQFF. The DNA of the CDR3 is TGTGCCACCAGTGAACCTTCAGGGGGCCGGGGTCGTGAGCAGTTCTTC.